This T cell receptor beta chain was retrieved from a study of identical twins. Study results and limitations: Models underestimated out-of-frame TCR alpha sharing in monozygotic twins. Those out-of-frame alpha sequences shared by twins showed an excess of low generation probability.

A remark on this clonotype: Its antigen is as yet unknown.

A universal primer site arose from template switching, and cDNA bore unique molecular identifiers. TCRdb fed the 5' RACE reads into MiXCR, producing one record per CDR3 protein. The sample contains 1.5 million or so distinct CDR3 sequences, about 32% of which appear only once. This CDR3 region has 14 residues. Germline V gene sequence: CDR1 MNHNS, CDR2 SASEGT. V lost 3 bases and J 3 bases, leaving 11 bases between the germline ends. The rearrangement links TRBV6-1 to TRBJ1-1, with D unresolved. The source of this sequence is a newborn girl in good health. Sample: cord blood. In DNA form, the CDR3 reads TGTGCCAGCAGTGAGGTACTGGGGTACACTGAAGCTTTCTTT. It specifies CASSEVLGYTEAFF.